This TCR beta chain was profiled in a study of PD-1 blockade in classical Hodgkin lymphoma. Every patient had relapsed following autologous stem cell transplantation, and cohorts differed in brentuximab vedotin exposure. Complete response, partial response or progressive disease constituted the best responses recorded. Concerning this clone: Its specificity is not known.

Study-wide results and caveats: Reports described newly diagnosed patients as having lower baseline TCR diversity than healthy donors. TCR diversity in CD4+, not CD8+, cells rose significantly by C4D1.

Profiling relied on immunoSEQ multiplex PCR, and the TCRdb table lists in-frame clones only, not all of them. The sample includes 90,000 to 95,000 clones, roughly 89% of them seen just once. Trimming removed 5 bases from V and 6 bases from J; junction bases left unmatched: 8. The germline V gene has CDR1 SEHNR and CDR2 FQNEAQ (reference sequence). The CDR3 has 16 residues. This TCR was sampled from a human donor with classical Hodgkin lymphoma. Sequencing used peripheral blood mononuclear cells (PBMCs), obtained before the second cycle of nivolumab. The genes are TRBV7-9 and TRBJ2-3, with TRBD2 matching 13 bases. Here the CDR3 reads CASSPTSGGARDTQYF. The DNA of the CDR3 is TGTGCCAGCAGCCCCACTAGCGGGGGGGCCAGGGATACGCAGTATTTT.